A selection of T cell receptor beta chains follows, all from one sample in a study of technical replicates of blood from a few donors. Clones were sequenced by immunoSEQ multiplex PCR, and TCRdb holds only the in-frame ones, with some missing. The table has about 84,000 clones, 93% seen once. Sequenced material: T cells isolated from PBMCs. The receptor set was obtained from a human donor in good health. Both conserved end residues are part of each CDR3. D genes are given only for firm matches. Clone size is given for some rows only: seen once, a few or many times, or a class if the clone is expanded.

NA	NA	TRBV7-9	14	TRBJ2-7	CASSFKGDIYEQYF	TGTGCCAGCAGCTTTAAAGGGGACATCTACGAGCAGTACTTC
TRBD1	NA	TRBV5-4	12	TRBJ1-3	CASSFDRAPIYF	TGTGCCAGCAGCTTTGACAGGGCGCCCATATATTTT
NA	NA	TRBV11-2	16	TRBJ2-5	CASSSRVFSRGETQYF	TGTGCCAGCAGCAGCCGGGTTTTCTCGAGGGGGGAGACCCAGTACTTC
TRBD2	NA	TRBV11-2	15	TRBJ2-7	CASSLVAGSSYEQYF	TGTGCCAGCAGCTTAGTAGCGGGAAGCTCCTACGAGCAGTACTTC
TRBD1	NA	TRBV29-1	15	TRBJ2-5	CSVERIGTASWTQYF	TGCAGCGTTGAGAGAATTGGGACAGCTTCTTGGACCCAGTACTTC
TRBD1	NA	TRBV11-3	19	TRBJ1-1	CASSGAPGQAKDRITEAFF	TGTGCCAGCAGCGGGGCCCCGGGACAGGCCAAGGATCGTATCACTGAAGCTTTCTTT
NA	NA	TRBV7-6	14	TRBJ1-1	CASSSYGRGTEAFF	TGTGCCAGCAGCTCATATGGTCGGGGCACTGAAGCTTTCTTT
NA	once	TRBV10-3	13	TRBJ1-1	CAIMKGGLTEAFF	TGTGCCATCATGAAGGGGGGACTAACCGAAGCTTTCTTT
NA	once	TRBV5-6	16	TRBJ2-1	CASSRRDNGAYNEQFF	TGTGCCAGCAGCCGTAGGGACAATGGGGCCTACAATGAGCAGTTCTTC
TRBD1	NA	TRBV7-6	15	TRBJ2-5	CAARPGTGDSETQYF	TGTGCCGCCCGTCCCGGGACAGGGGATTCGGAGACCCAGTACTTC
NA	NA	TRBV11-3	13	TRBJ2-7	CASSYGTNYEQYF	TGTGCCAGCAGCTACGGGACAAACTACGAGCAGTACTTC
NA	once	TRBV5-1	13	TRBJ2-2	CASGTSGTGELFF	TGCGCCAGCGGAACCTCGGGCACCGGGGAGCTGTTTTTT
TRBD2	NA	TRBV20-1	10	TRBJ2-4	CAGGWDIQYF	TGCGCGGGAGGGTGGGACATTCAGTACTTC
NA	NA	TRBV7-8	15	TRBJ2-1	CASSLAGGRRNEQFF	TGTGCCAGCAGCTTAGCGGGGGGTCGTCGAAATGAGCAGTTCTTC
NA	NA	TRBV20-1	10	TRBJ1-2	CSAGGDGYTF	TGCAGTGCAGGAGGGGATGGCTACACCTTC
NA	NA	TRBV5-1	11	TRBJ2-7	CASSPGYEQYF	TGCGCCAGCAGCCCGGGGTACGAGCAGTACTTC
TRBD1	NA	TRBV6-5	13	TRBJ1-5	CASSRQGDQPQHF	TGTGCCAGCAGTCGACAGGGTGATCAGCCCCAGCATTTT
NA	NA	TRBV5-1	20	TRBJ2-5	CASSTISSYVRDSIKETQYF	TGCGCCAGCAGCACCATTAGCAGTTATGTCCGGGACTCGATTAAAGAGACCCAGTACTTC
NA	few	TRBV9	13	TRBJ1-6	CASSVDFGSPLHF	TGTGCCAGCAGCGTGGACTTTGGTTCACCCCTCCACTTT
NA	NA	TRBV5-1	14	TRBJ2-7	CASSLAGQGYEQYF	TGCGCCAGCAGCTTGGCCGGGCAGGGATACGAGCAGTACTTC
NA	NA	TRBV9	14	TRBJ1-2	CASSVLTGSYGYTF	TGTGCCAGCAGCGTACTAACAGGTAGCTATGGCTACACCTTC
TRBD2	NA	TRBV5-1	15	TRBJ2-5	CASKRTSGSEETQYF	TGCGCCAGCAAGAGGACTAGCGGGAGTGAAGAGACCCAGTACTTC
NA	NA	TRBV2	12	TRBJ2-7	CASSGDYYEQYF	TGTGCCAGCAGTGGAGACTACTACGAGCAGTACTTC
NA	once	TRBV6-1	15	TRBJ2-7	CASRGTQGGGYEQYF	TGTGCCAGCAGGGGAACACAGGGAGGGGGGTACGAGCAGTACTTC
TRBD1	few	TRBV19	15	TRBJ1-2	CASSYRDSLFYGYTF	TGTGCCAGTAGTTACCGGGACAGCCTATTCTATGGCTACACCTTC
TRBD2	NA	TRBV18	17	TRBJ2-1	CASSPPGLAGPYNEQFF	TGTGCCAGCTCCCCCCCAGGACTAGCGGGACCCTACAATGAGCAGTTCTTC
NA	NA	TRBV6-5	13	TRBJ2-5	CAVGDGRGETQYF	TGTGCCGTAGGGGACGGGAGAGGAGAGACCCAGTACTTC
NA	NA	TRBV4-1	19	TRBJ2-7	CASSQDSGYNTGVSYEQYF	TGCGCCAGCAGCCAAGATAGCGGTTATAACACAGGGGTTTCCTACGAGCAGTACTTC
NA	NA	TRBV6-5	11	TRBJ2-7	CASSYSQVWYF	TGTGCCAGCAGTTACTCCCAGGTTTGGTACTTC
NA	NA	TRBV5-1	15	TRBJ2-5	CASSSAQGREETQYF	TGCGCCAGCAGCTCGGCACAGGGAAGGGAAGAGACCCAGTACTTC
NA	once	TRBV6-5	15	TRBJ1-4	CASSTTGATNEKLFF	TGTGCCAGCAGTACCACAGGAGCAACTAATGAAAAACTGTTTTTT
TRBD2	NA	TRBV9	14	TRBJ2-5	CASLRLAPQETQYF	TGTGCCAGCCTAAGACTAGCGCCTCAAGAGACCCAGTACTTC
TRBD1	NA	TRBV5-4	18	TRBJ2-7	CASSLAGYRDSGAYEQYF	TGTGCCAGCAGCTTGGCCGGGTATCGGGACAGTGGCGCCTACGAGCAGTACTTC
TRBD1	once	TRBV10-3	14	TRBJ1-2	CAISGTGSDYGYTF	TGTGCCATCAGTGGGACAGGGTCTGACTATGGCTACACCTTC
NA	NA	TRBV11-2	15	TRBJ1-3	CASSTYRVTGNTIYF	TGTGCCAGCAGCACCTACAGGGTAACTGGAAACACCATATATTTT
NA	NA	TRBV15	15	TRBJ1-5	CATSLDRGSNQPQHF	TGTGCCACCAGCCTCGATCGGGGGTCGAATCAGCCCCAGCATTTT
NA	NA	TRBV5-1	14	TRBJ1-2	CASSLTETNYGYTF	TGCGCCAGCAGCTTGACAGAGACTAACTATGGCTACACCTTC
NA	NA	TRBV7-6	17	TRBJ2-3	CASSLLGGADSTDTQYF	TGTGCCAGCAGCTTATTAGGCGGGGCAGATAGCACAGATACGCAGTATTTT
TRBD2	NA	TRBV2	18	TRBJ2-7	CASTGKREALPWTYEQYF	TGTGCCAGCACCGGAAAGCGGGAGGCCCTACCTTGGACCTACGAGCAGTACTTC
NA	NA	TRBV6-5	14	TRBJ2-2	CASSSPSPASGLFF	TGTGCCAGCAGTTCCCCGAGTCCGGCCTCGGGGCTGTTTTTT
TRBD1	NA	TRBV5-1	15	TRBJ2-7	CASSYGTGSSYEQYF	TGCGCCAGCAGCTACGGGACAGGGAGTTCCTACGAGCAGTACTTC
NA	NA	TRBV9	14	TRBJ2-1	CASSGAVPYNEQFF	TGTGCCAGCAGCGGAGCGGTTCCCTACAATGAGCAGTTCTTC
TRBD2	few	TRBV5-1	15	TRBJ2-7	CASSQGSGRAYEQYF	TGCGCCAGCAGCCAGGGAAGCGGGAGGGCCTACGAGCAGTACTTC
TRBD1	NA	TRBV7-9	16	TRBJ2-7	CASSLAGTAVSYEQYF	TGTGCCAGCAGCTTAGCCGGGACAGCGGTCTCCTACGAGCAGTACTTC
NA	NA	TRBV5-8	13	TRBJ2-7	CASSRDIPYEQYF	TGTGCCAGCAGCCGGGACATACCCTACGAGCAGTACTTC
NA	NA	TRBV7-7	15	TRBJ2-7	CASSLARAPSYEQYF	TGTGCCAGCAGCTTAGCCAGGGCCCCCTCCTACGAGCAGTACTTC
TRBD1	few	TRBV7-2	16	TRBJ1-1	CASSHRTGLLGTEAFF	TGTGCCAGCAGCCATAGGACAGGGTTATTGGGCACTGAAGCTTTCTTT
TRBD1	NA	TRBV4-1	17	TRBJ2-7	CASSQAWAGQGTYEQYF	TGCGCCAGCAGCCAAGCATGGGCGGGACAGGGAACCTACGAGCAGTACTTC
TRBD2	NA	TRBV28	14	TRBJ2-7	CASSHLTSAGEQYF	TGTGCCAGCAGTCACCTGACTAGCGCGGGCGAGCAGTACTTC
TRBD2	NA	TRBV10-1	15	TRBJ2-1	CASSEWAGGNNEQFF	TGCGCCAGCAGTGAGTGGGCGGGGGGAAACAATGAGCAGTTCTTC
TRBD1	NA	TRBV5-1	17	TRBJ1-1	CASSLSGQVYMNTEAFF	TGCGCCAGCAGCCTATCCGGACAGGTGTACATGAACACTGAAGCTTTCTTT
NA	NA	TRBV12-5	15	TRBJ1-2	CASGLWTLTNYGYTF	TGTGCTAGTGGTTTGTGGACACTAACTAACTATGGCTACACCTTC